The 5 T cell receptor beta chains reported below all come from one sample, sequenced in a study of beta chain features in type 1 diabetes. No antigen is known for these receptors. Whole-study findings and limits: Significant though moderate, a shortening of TCRB CDR3s appeared in all four CD4+ subsets of Type 1 diabetes patients.

Every bit of the isolated RNA underwent reverse transcription, so sequencing read expressed TCRB transcripts. The repertoire was sequenced with immunoSEQ multiplex PCR; TCRdb's copy has only in-frame clones and lacks some. The repertoire holds tens of thousands of clones, with over 50% as singletons. What was sequenced was Tregs from blood. These receptors came from a man aged 30 to 45 with type 1 diabetes. Some clones in this sample may be carry-over from other donors' samples.

There are a few counts of this clone. The rearrangement links TRBV4-3 to TRBJ2-1, with D perhaps matching TRBD2 (5 bases). CDR3 length: 13 amino acids. Trimming removed 3 bases at V and 7 bases at J, with 10 bases between. Germline V gives CDR1 LGHNA, CDR2 YSLEER. CDR3 protein: CASSHIEGNEQFF. DNA for the CDR3: TGCGCCAGCAGCCACATAGAGGGTAATGAGCAGTTCTTC.

The gene calls are TRBV6-5 and TRBJ1-5, with a possible D match to TRBD1 (5 bases). Germline lookup yields CDR1 MNHEY and CDR2 SVGAGI. The CDR3 consists of 15 residues. With 6 bases removed from V and 5 bases from J, the gap between germline ends came to 17 bases. The chain's CDR3 is CASSRYIGVHQPQHF. In nucleotides, the CDR3 is TGTGCCAGCAGCCGGTATATAGGGGTACATCAGCCCCAGCATTTT.

V is TRBV6-1 and J is TRBJ1-5; 9 nucleotides agree with TRBD1. The CDR3 has 17 residues. Trimming removed 2 bases from V and 1 base from J; junction bases left unmatched: 6. Germline assignment: CDR1 MNHNS and CDR2 SASEGT. The CDR3 DNA is TGTGCCAGCAGTGAACCCTGGACAGGGGAGAGCAATCAGCCCCAGCATTTT. Translating it yields CASSEPWTGESNQPQHF.

The genes are TRBV28 and TRBJ2-7, with 7 bases fitting TRBD1. This CDR3 has 14 residues. V trimming: 8 bases; J trimming: 0 bases; junction bases outside the gene matches: 7. Germline CDR1 is MDHEN and CDR2 is SYDVKM. CDR3 loop: CASGKQGPSYEQYF. Written as DNA, the CDR3 is TGTGCCAGCGGAAAACAGGGGCCCTCCTACGAGCAGTACTTC. The full variable domain, completed using reference TRBV28 and TRBJ2-7, is DVKVTQSSRYLVKRTGEKVFLECVQDMDHENMFWYRQDPGLGLRLIYFSYDVKMKEKGDIPEGYSVSREKKERFSLILESASTNQTSMYLCASGKQGPSYEQYFGPGTRLTVT.

The J gene is TRBJ2-5, the V gene TRBV11-2; perhaps TRBD1 as D (5 bases). There are 10 residues in the CDR3. CDR1 and CDR2 (germline): SGHAT, FQNNGV. V was cut by 8 bases and J by 5 bases, with 6 bases left in between. The CDR3 reads CASRQETQYF. The DNA of the CDR3 is TGTGCCAGCCGACAGGAGACCCAGTACTTC.